This TCR beta chain is from a study of blood T cells in healthy people across ages. Study details: With template switching, about one barcoded beta molecule was captured per two T cells.

Then a second PCR, running roughly 7 to 12 cycles, was carried out with a sample-barcoded 5' primer and a J-beta primer mix. One entry per CDR3 protein results from TCRdb running MiXCR on the 5' RACE reads. The sample includes under 1,000,000 distinct CDR3 sequences, about 45% of them seen just once. Points from the study as a whole: When set beside aged donors, long-lived donors presented more naive CD4+ cells and higher diversity. When one million T cells were used, diversity estimates were thought to be underestimates.

This CDR3 region has 19 residues. Germline V gives CDR1 SGHTA, CDR2 FQGTGA. Unmatched junction bases numbered 9, after V lost 5 bases and J lost 0 bases. This clonotype was picked up a small number of times. The antigen remains unidentified. This sequence joins TRBV7-3 and TRBJ2-3, with 15 bases fitting TRBD2. This clonotype was sampled from a man older than 75 in good health. Sequences were obtained from blood. The CDR3 nucleotides are TGTGCCAGCAGCATGGGACTAGCGGGAGGAATCTCTAGCACAGATACGCAGTATTTT. Its protein is CASSMGLAGGISSTDTQYF. The full variable domain, its missing parts supplied by reference TRBV7-3 and TRBJ2-3, is GAGVSQTPSNKVTEKGKYVELRCDPISGHTALYWYRQSLGQGPEFLIYFQGTGAADDSGLPNDRFFAVRPEGSVSTLKIQRTERGDSAVYLCASSMGLAGGISSTDTQYFGPGTRLTVL.